This T cell receptor (beta chain) was profiled in a study of neurological immune-mediated disorders. Study-wide results and limits: The highest TCR clonal expansion occurred in HTLV-1-associated myelopathy; multiple sclerosis fell below healthy controls.

The unsorted libraries were made from 2 million PBMCs kept at -80 C. TCRdb ran MiXCR on the 5' RACE reads and lists one entry per CDR3 protein. The sample carries tens of thousands of distinct CDR3 sequences, about 3% recorded once. This CDR3 spans 13 amino acids. Germline values: CDR1 LNHDA, CDR2 SQIVND (reference sequence). Trimming shortened V by 5 bases and J by 0 bases, and 4 bases separated the two germline ends. This clonotype was recorded at least ten times. Its specificity is unknown. The receptor was derived from a woman in her 30s with multiple sclerosis. V and J are TRBV19 and TRBJ2-2; the D is unclear. Sequenced input: PBMCs. CDR3 loop: CASSAANTGELFF. CDR3 coding DNA: TGTGCCAGTAGTGCAGCGAACACCGGGGAGCTGTTTTTT.